Following are 7 T cell receptor beta chains from one sample sequenced in a study of T cells in Graves' hyperthyroidism and ophthalmopathy. Amplified regions were TCR beta CDR3 sequences from RNA transcripts. When the TCR CDR3 underwent first-round RT-PCR, the HTBI primer set was used. TCRdb independently ran MiXCR on the multiplex PCR reads; one entry per CDR3 protein. This sample carries roughly 400,000 distinct CDR3 sequences, over 13% of them seen once, and the ten largest clones take under 30%. Sequenced: blood. The source of these receptors is a man aged 45-65 years with Graves' ophthalmopathy.

The chain joins TRBV27 to TRBJ2-7; a weak D match, TRBD2 (6 bases). The CDR3 has 15 residues. Germline V CDR1 and CDR2: MNHEY, SMNVEV (reference sequence). V was pared by 2 bases and J by 0 bases, with 11 bases between. DNA of the CDR3: TGTGCCAGCAGTTTAGGGAGGCCGCTCTCCTACGAGCAGTACTTC. Its protein is CASSLGRPLSYEQYF.

This clonotype appeared many times. The V gene is TRBV6-1, the J gene TRBJ2-1; D not certain. The CDR3 extends over 14 amino acids. V lost 5 bases and J lost 3, with 11 bases in between. Per the germline V gene, CDR1 is MNHNS and CDR2 is SASEGT. The CDR3, as DNA: TGTGCCAGCAGTTCGGGCGGTAGCTACAATGAGCAGTTCTTC. Its translation is CASSSGGSYNEQFF.

V and J are TRBV11-3 and TRBJ2-2; D is unresolved. The CDR3 loop spans 15 amino acids. Looked up from germline, CDR1 is SGHNT and CDR2 is YENEEA. The V gene lost 3 bases and the J gene lost 0 bases, with 8 bases spanning the gap. DNA for the CDR3: TGTGCCAGCAGCTTCATCGGGTCGAACACCGGGGAGCTGTTTTTT. This gives the protein CASSFIGSNTGELFF.

This clonotype was detected ten times or more. The chain recombines TRBV5-1 with TRBJ2-1; possible D gene TRBD1, 6 bases. Germline V gene sequence: CDR1 SGHRS, CDR2 YFSETQ. Trimming removed 0 bases from V and 10 bases from J, with 14 bases in between. The CDR3 has 14 residues. The DNA of the CDR3 is TGCGCCAGCAGCTTGGTAGAGACAGGACAGGAGCAGTTCTTC. Residues: CASSLVETGQEQFF.

This clonotype was detected many times. J is TRBJ2-1 and V is TRBV6-2 or TRBV6-3; D unclear. The CDR3 has 15 amino acids. Germline-derived CDR1 and CDR2 are MNHEY and SVGEGT. V was cut by 5 bases and J by 0 bases, with 11 bases left in between. In DNA, the CDR3 is TGTGCCAGCAGTCCAATACTGGGCTCCTACAATGAGCAGTTCTTC. It codes for CASSPILGSYNEQFF.

This clonotype was picked up many times. The chain couples TRBV20-1 to TRBJ2-7; TRBD2 aligns across 8 bases. CDR1 DFQATT and CDR2 SNEGSKA come from the germline V gene (reference sequence). This CDR3 has 15 residues. V was pared by 5 bases and J by 2 bases, with 11 bases of the junction left unmatched. CDR3 coding DNA: TGCAGTGCTGGACGTAGCGGGAAGTTTGCCTACGAGCAGTACTTC. Its protein product is CSAGRSGKFAYEQYF.

This clonotype has a count of ten or more. The J gene is TRBJ1-5, the V gene TRBV11-2; TRBD1 matches at 7 bases. V dropped 3 bases and J dropped 3; count of bases not matched to a gene: 5. This CDR3 region has 15 residues. Germline CDR1 and CDR2: SGHAT and FQNNGV. The CDR3 sequence: CASSLNGQANQPQHF. CDR3 nucleotides: TGTGCCAGCAGCTTGAACGGACAGGCCAATCAGCCCCAGCATTTT.